A single sample gave rise to the 8 T cell receptor beta chains below, sequenced in a study of shared clonotypes between healthy human individuals. TCRdb keeps only in-frame clones here, not all; method: immunoSEQ multiplex PCR. The repertoire holds approximately 1.4 million clones, with around 98% as singletons. Source material: naive CD4+ T cells sorted from blood. Sample subset: CD45RA+ positively selected. The receptors originated from a man aged 25-45 years in good health.

This clone has just one count. The chain couples TRBV7-2 to TRBJ2-2; the D is unclear. CDR1 and CDR2 (germline): SGHTA, FQGNSA. Trimming took 4 bases from V and 3 from J, leaving 12 bases between them. The CDR3 is made up of 15 amino acids. The CDR3 DNA sequence: TGTGCCAGCAGCTCCTCCGGTCCCTACACCGGGGAGCTGTTTTTT. Residues: CASSSSGPYTGELFF.

The CDR3: CASSTWTSIAGELFF. The CDR3 nucleotides read TGTGCCAGCAGCACCTGGACTAGTATTGCCGGGGAGCTGTTTTTT. The chain uses TRBV7-2 and TRBJ2-2; 7 bases fit TRBD2. J gave up 6 bases and V 5 bases, and 9 bases lay outside the gene matches. CDR1 SGHTA and CDR2 FQGNSA come from the germline V gene. The CDR3 runs 15 residues.

The gene calls are TRBV5-1 and TRBJ2-3; D remains unclear. From germline, CDR1 is SGHRS and CDR2 YFSETQ. CDR3 length: 17 residues. V was trimmed by 2 bases and J by 0 bases, leaving 16 bases between them. CDR3 amino acids: CASSFSPSLSSTDTQYF. The CDR3, as DNA: TGCGCCAGCAGCTTTTCCCCTTCCTTGTCTAGCACAGATACGCAGTATTTT.

The V gene is TRBV5-1, the J gene TRBJ2-4; D may correspond to TRBD1 or TRBD2 (5 bases each). The V gene lost 5 bases and the J gene lost 11 bases, with 32 bases spanning the gap. This CDR3 contains 18 residues. CDR1 and CDR2 (germline): SGHRS, YFSETQ. DNA for the CDR3: TGCGCCAGCAGAGGTGGGGCAGCGGATTTTCCTAGCCAAAGCGTTCAGTACTTC. Its translation: CASRGGAADFPSQSVQYF.

This chain uses TRBV7-2 with TRBJ2-3; D possibly corresponds to TRBD1 (5 bases). The V end lost 2 bases, the J end lost 7 bases, and 10 bases lay between the germline ends. The CDR3 extends over 13 amino acids. The germline gives CDR1 SGHTA, CDR2 FQGNSA. The CDR3 reads CASSLPGLYTQYF. The CDR3 DNA is TGTGCCAGCAGCTTACCAGGGCTATATACGCAGTATTTT.

The chain links TRBV5-4 to TRBJ2-1, with D possibly TRBD2 on 5 matching bases. Looked up from germline, CDR1 is SGHNT and CDR2 is YYREEE (reference sequence). Trimming took off 0 bases at V and 6 bases at J, with 13 bases between the two ends. The CDR3 is 15 amino acids. The CDR3 region is CASSLATRVGNEQFF. As DNA, the CDR3 is TGTGCCAGCAGCTTGGCCACTAGGGTGGGCAATGAGCAGTTCTTC.

This rearrangement joins TRBV5-5 to TRBJ2-7, with 10 positions matching TRBD2. The V gene's germline CDR1 is SGHKS and CDR2 YYEKEE (reference sequence). The ends lost 4 bases at V and 4 bases at J; junction bases unmatched: 11. CDR3 length equals 16 residues. Here the CDR3 reads CASSTRTSGTLYEQYF. CDR3 in DNA: TGTGCCAGCAGCACCCGGACTAGCGGTACACTGTACGAGCAGTACTTC.

The rearrangement joins TRBV7-9 to TRBJ1-1; D unclear. Germline V lookup: CDR1 SEHNR, CDR2 FQNEAQ (reference sequence). The V and J ends lost 7 bases and 1 base respectively, with 13 bases between them. CDR3 size: 14 residues. Here the CDR3 DNA reads TGTGCCAGCAACCTGGGGAGGGCGAACACTGAAGCTTTCTTT. This translates into CASNLGRANTEAFF.